This T cell receptor (beta chain) originates from a study of cytomegalovirus exposure and HLA in healthy donors. Broader study findings: In vitro work confirmed that three CMV-associated chains recognize CMV antigens. A later analysis linked fewer than 20,000 TCR beta sequences to HLA alleles at 0.05 false discovery rate.

As for this clone: Its antigen is not identified.

Trimming stripped 5 bases from V and 8 bases from J, with 18 bases between. The CDR3 is 15 residues long. From germline, CDR1 is SEHNR and CDR2 FQNEAQ (reference sequence). PCR was performed using 60 Vbeta and 13 Jbeta primers. Some clones are missing from TCRdb's copy, which holds only in-frame ones; the method was immunoSEQ multiplex PCR. The data hold fewer than 250,000 clones, with 70% to 80% observed a single time. The receptor comes from a man aged 35-49 years in good health and CMV-seronegative. The sample was PBMCs. The gene calls are TRBV7-9 and TRBJ1-4; the D is unclear. The CDR3 spells CASSIKLPEGEKLFF. In nucleotides, the CDR3 is TGTGCCAGCAGCATAAAACTCCCTGAGGGCGAAAAACTGTTTTTT. The complete variable domain, with remaining parts taken from reference TRBV7-9 and TRBJ1-4, reads DTGVSQNPRHKITKRGQNVTFRCDPISEHNRLYWYRQTLGQGPEFLTYFQNEAQLEKSRLLSDRFSAERPKGSFSTLEIQRTEQGDSAMYLCASSIKLPEGEKLFFGSGTQLSVL.